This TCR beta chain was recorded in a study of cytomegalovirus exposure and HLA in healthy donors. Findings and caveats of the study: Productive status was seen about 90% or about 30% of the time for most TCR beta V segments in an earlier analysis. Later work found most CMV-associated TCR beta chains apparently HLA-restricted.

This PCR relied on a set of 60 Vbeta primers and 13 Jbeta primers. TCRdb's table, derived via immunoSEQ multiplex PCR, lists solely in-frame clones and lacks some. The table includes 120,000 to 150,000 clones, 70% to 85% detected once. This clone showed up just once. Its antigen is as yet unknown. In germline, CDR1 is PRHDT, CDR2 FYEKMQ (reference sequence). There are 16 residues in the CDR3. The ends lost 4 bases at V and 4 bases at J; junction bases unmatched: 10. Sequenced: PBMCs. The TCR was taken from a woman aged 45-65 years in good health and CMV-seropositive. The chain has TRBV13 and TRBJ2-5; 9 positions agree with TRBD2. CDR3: CASSSRGGAQGETQYF. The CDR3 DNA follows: TGTGCCAGCAGCTCCCGCGGGGGGGCGCAGGGAGAGACCCAGTACTTC.